The rows below give T cell receptor beta chains drawn from one sample of a study of blood T cell repertoires in COVID-19. Assay: immunoSEQ multiplex PCR; the TCRdb copy retains only in-frame clones and omits some. The sample yields some 390,000 clones, around 84% seen once. Sample: peripheral blood. The receptors were sampled from a human donor in a cohort sampled during active COVID-19. Each CDR3 is given without its conserved first and last residue. Fields, in order: J gene, V gene, D gene, CDR3 protein. D genes are given only for firm matches.

TRBJ2-7 TRBV29-1 TRBD1 SAGQGASDEQY
TRBJ1-4 TRBV7-9 - ASSPLGGNEKLF
TRBJ1-1 TRBV5-1 TRBD1 ASSSVPGQGMNTEAF
TRBJ2-3 TRBV19 TRBD2 ASSISREVGDTQY
TRBJ1-5 TRBV4-1 - ASSQETGLNQPQH
TRBJ1-5 TRBV2 TRBD1 ASRGDRVEQPQH
TRBJ1-1 TRBV28 - ASRGAFWTEAF
TRBJ2-1 TRBV5-6 - ASSLGQGPYNEQF
TRBJ1-1 TRBV10-2 - ASSPQGREAF
TRBJ1-5 TRBV5-1 - ASSWSVGQPQH
TRBJ2-1 TRBV7-6 - ASTLGGAGPYNEQF
TRBJ1-1 TRBV5-1 - ASSVLRGNLNTEAF
TRBJ2-7 TRBV30 - AWSQGPADEQY
TRBJ2-7 TRBV5-1 TRBD2 ASSSTSGGLYEQY
TRBJ2-7 TRBV6-1 - ASSETSATYEQY
TRBJ2-1 TRBV29-1 TRBD1 SGGDRGNNEQF
TRBJ2-2 TRBV27 - ASSLGPSGELF
TRBJ2-5 TRBV30 - AWSPTVRGETQY
TRBJ2-1 TRBV5-1 TRBD2 ASSWRTSGTYEQF